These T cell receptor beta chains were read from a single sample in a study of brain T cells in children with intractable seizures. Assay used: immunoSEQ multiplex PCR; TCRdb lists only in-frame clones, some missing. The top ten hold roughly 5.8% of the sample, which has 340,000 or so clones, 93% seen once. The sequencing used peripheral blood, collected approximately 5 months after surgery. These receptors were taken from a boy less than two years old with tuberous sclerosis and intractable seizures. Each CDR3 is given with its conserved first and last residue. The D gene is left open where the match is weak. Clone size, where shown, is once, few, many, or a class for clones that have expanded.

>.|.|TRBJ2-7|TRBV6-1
TGTGCCAGCAGTGAAGCGGAAAGCTACGAGCAGTACTTC
CASSEAESYEQYF
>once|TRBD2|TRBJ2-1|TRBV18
TGTGCCAGCTCACCACAGTTAGCGGGAGCGGATGAGCAGTTCTTC
CASSPQLAGADEQFF
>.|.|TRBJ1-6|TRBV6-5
TGTGCCAGCAGTTACTCAGGGGCTTCACCCCTCCACTTT
CASSYSGASPLHF
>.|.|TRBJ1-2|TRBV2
TGTGCCAGCACACTCAGGGACACCGTCTATGGCTACACCTTC
CASTLRDTVYGYTF
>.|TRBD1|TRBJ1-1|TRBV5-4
TGTGCCAGCAGCTGGGCCCAGGGGGCTGTGGCTGAAGCTTTCTTT
CASSWAQGAVAEAFF
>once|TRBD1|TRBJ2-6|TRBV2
TGTGCCAGCCTCTTCTCACAGGGGTCTGGGGCCAACGTCCTGACTTTC
CASLFSQGSGANVLTF
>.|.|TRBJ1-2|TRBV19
TGTGCCAGTAGTATTGGCCTTAACTATGGCTACACCTTC
CASSIGLNYGYTF
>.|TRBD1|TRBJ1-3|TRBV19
TGTGCCAGTAGGACCACAGGGGGAGGATCGGGAAACACCATATATTTT
CASRTTGGGSGNTIYF
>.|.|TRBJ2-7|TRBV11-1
TGTGCCAGCAGCTTAGACAACTCCTACGAGCAGTACTTC
CASSLDNSYEQYF
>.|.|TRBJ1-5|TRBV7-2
TGTGCCAGCAGCTTAGGGGGTTCAGGGAATCAGCCCCAGCATTTT
CASSLGGSGNQPQHF
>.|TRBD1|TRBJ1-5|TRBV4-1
TGCGCCAGCAGGCAAACAGGGGGCGCCGGGAGCAATCAGCCCCAGCATTTT
CASRQTGGAGSNQPQHF
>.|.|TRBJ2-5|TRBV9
TGTGCCAGCACCAAAGGGGGGACGACGTATTTAGAGACCCAGTACTTC
CASTKGGTTYLETQYF
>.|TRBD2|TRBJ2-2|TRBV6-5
TGTGCCAGCAGGCGGACTAGCGGGGTTACCGGGGAGCTGTTTTTT
CASRRTSGVTGELFF
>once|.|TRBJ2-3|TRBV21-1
TGTGCCAGCAGCAAACGGGGGAATAGCGGGACTCTCTGGGATACGCAGTATTTT
CASSKRGNSGTLWDTQYF
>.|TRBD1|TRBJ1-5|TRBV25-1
TGTGCCAGCAGTGCTACAGGGGGAGGTAATCAGCCCCAGCATTTT
CASSATGGGNQPQHF
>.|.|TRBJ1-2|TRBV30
TGTGCCTGGAGCCACCCCCCCGCTCCCTATGGCTACACCTTC
CAWSHPPAPYGYTF
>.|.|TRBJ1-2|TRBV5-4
TGTGCCAGCAGCCCTAGGGGGTTTGGGGGCTACACCTTC
CASSPRGFGGYTF
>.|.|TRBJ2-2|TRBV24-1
TGTGCCACCAGTGGAGGTCCTTCCGCGAACACCGGGGAGCTGTTTTTT
CATSGGPSANTGELFF
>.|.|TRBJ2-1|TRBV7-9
TGTGCCAGCAGCTTAGTGGGAGCGGCTTACAATGAGCAGTTCTTC
CASSLVGAAYNEQFF
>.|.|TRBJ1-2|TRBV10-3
TGTGCCATCAGTGGGACAACTAACTATGGCTACACCTTC
CAISGTTNYGYTF
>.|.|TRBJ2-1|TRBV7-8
TGTGCCAGCAGCTTGTACGCAACTGTGATGGCCCAGTGGTTCTTC
CASSLYATVMAQWFF
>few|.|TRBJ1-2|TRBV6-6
TGTGCCAGCAGTTACTCCGGGGCCAACTATGGCTACACCTTC
CASSYSGANYGYTF
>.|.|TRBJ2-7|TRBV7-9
TGTGCCAGCAGCCAGAGCTCCTACGAGCAGTACTTC
CASSQSSYEQYF
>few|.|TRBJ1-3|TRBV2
TGTGCCAGCAGTTACTCCGACAGCGGCTCTGGAAACACCATATATTTT
CASSYSDSGSGNTIYF
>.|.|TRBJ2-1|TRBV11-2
TGTGCCAGCAGCGAAACTAGCAGCTCCTACAATGAGCAGTTCTTC
CASSETSSSYNEQFF
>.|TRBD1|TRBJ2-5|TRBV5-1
TGCGCCAGCCGCCATAACAGGGGGCAAGAGACCCAGTACTTC
CASRHNRGQETQYF
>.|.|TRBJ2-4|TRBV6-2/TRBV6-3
TGTGCCAGCAGTCCCGGACGGAATTTAGCCAAAAACATTCAGTACTTC
CASSPGRNLAKNIQYF
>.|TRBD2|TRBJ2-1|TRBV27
TGTGCCAGCAGTTTAGAGACTAGCGGGGAGCAGTTCTTC
CASSLETSGEQFF
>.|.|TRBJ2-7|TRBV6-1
TGTGCCAGCAGTGAATTGTCAGGGGGGGCCTACGAGCAGTACTTC
CASSELSGGAYEQYF
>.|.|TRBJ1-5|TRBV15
TGTGCCACCAGCAGAGCCCCTAATAGCAATCAGCCCCAGCATTTT
CATSRAPNSNQPQHF
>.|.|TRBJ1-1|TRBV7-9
TGTGCCAGCAGCCACTGGGGGGTAGAGACTGAAGCTTTCTTT
CASSHWGVETEAFF
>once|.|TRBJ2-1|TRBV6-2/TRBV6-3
TGTGCCAGCAGTCCGCGACAGGTACCCTCCTACAATGAGCAGTTCTTC
CASSPRQVPSYNEQFF
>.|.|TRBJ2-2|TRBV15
TGTGCCACCAGCAGAGAAGGTGGCGGGAACACCGGGGAGCTGTTTTTT
CATSREGGGNTGELFF
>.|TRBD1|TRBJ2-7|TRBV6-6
TGTGCCAGCATTCTGGGACAGGGGTTAAACTACGAGCAGTACTTC
CASILGQGLNYEQYF
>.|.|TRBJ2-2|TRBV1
TGCACCAGCAGCCAAGATGTACGGAAGGGCGGGAAGAGCACCGGGGAGCTGTTTTTT
CTSSQDVRKGGKSTGELFF
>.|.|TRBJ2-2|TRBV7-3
TGTGCCAGCAGCCCAATCCCCAGCGGGAACACCGGGGAGCTGTTTTTT
CASSPIPSGNTGELFF
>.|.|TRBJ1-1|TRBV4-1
TGCGCCAGCAGCCAAGGACCCTTGGCGACTGAAGCTTTCTTT
CASSQGPLATEAFF
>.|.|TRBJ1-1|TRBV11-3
TGTGCCAGCAGCTTAGTCTGGGGCGCTGAAGCTTTCTTT
CASSLVWGAEAFF
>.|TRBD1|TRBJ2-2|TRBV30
TGTGCCTGGAGTCCAGCATGGTGGGACAGACTCCTCGGGGAGCTGTTTTTT
CAWSPAWWDRLLGELFF
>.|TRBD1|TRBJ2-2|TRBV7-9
TGTGCCAGCAGAACCGGGACAGGGTCGACCGGGGAGCTGTTTTTT
CASRTGTGSTGELFF
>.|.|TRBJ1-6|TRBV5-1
TGCGCCAGCAGCTTATCAAATGTTAATTCACCCCTCCACTTT
CASSLSNVNSPLHF
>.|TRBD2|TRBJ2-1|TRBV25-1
TGTGCCAGCAGTGAAGGGGGAAGACTAGCGCAGTTCTTC
CASSEGGRLAQFF
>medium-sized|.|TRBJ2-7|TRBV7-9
TGTGCCAGCAGCCACCGGGATTACGAGCAGTACTTC
CASSHRDYEQYF
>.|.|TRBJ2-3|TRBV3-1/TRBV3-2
TGTGCCAGCAGCCAAGAAGGGAGAGATACGCAGTATTTT
CASSQEGRDTQYF
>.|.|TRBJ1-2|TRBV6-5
TGTGCCAGCAGTTACTCGGGCGGGGGCGGTAACTATGGCTACACCTTC
CASSYSGGGGNYGYTF
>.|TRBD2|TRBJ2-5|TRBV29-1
TGCAGCGTTGAAGTTCCTGCGGGGGTTCCACCAGAAGAGACCCAGTACTTC
CSVEVPAGVPPEETQYF
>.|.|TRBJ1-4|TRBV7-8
TGTGCCAGCAGCCACAGGGTTTATGGCGAAAATGAAAAACTGTTTTTT
CASSHRVYGENEKLFF
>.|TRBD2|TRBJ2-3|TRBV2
TGTGCCTGGAAACTAGCGGGGGTCACAGATACGCAGTATTTT
CAWKLAGVTDTQYF
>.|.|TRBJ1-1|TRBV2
TGTGCCAGCAGTGGTACAAGAAACACTGAAGCTTTCTTT
CASSGTRNTEAFF
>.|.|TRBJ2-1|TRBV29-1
TGCAGCGTTGATAAGGGCCTCTCCTACAATGAGCAGTTCTTC
CSVDKGLSYNEQFF
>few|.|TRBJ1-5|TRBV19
TGTGCCAGTAGTATCGGAAATAGCAATCAGCCCCAGCATTTT
CASSIGNSNQPQHF